These T cell receptor beta chains were read from a single sample in a study of T cell repertoires in cytomegalovirus infection. TCRdb re-called the reads with MiXCR, one entry per CDR3 protein. The repertoire has roughly 180,000 distinct CDR3 sequences, approximately 28% of them found once; the top ten carry just over 30%. The sequencing input was PBMCs. The receptors were gathered from a human donor in good health (CMV status not recorded). Some clones in this sample may be carry-over from other donors' samples. CDR3s include the opening cysteine and the closing phenylalanine or tryptophan.

v_gene	j_gene	CDR3aa
TRBV6-2/TRBV6-3	TRBJ2-2	CASIAANTGELFF
TRBV2	TRBJ1-1	CASIRDRIVAEAFF
TRBV5-1	TRBJ2-5	CASSYGDGETQYF
TRBV27	TRBJ2-4	CASSPQGGKNIQYF
TRBV7-4	TRBJ2-7	CASSLPGQGFPFNYEQYF
TRBV6-2/TRBV6-3	TRBJ1-1	CASSIHRVLGTEAFF
TRBV12-3/TRBV12-4	TRBJ1-4	CASSSGHANEKLFF
TRBV7-2	TRBJ1-1	CASSFPGFRAEAFF
TRBV4-3	TRBJ2-2	CASSQDPGTGFTGELFF
TRBV7-3	TRBJ2-2	CASSLWADTGELFF
TRBV19	TRBJ1-1	CASSATGGHTEAFF
TRBV7-3	TRBJ2-3	CASSPYRFSDTQYF
TRBV6-5	TRBJ2-1	CASVASGGSEQFF
TRBV7-2	TRBJ2-1	CASSLIPAGEYNEQFF
TRBV12-3/TRBV12-4	TRBJ2-3	CASIRDFGFVDTQYF
TRBV25-1	TRBJ2-1	CASSDGGGPYNEQFF
TRBV19	TRBJ2-1	CASSPAPNNEQFF
TRBV5-1	TRBJ1-4	CASKDTDEKLFF
TRBV7-2	TRBJ1-6	CASSPGQGSPLHF
TRBV18	TRBJ2-6	CASSPQSSRANVLTF
TRBV12-3/TRBV12-4	TRBJ1-1	CASSSTPRNAFF
TRBV15	TRBJ1-2	CATSAWDRKSYGYTF
TRBV11-2	TRBJ1-1	CASSLNWGNTEAFF
TRBV20-1	TRBJ2-7	CGARDRVQGSHEQYF
TRBV15	TRBJ1-5	CATRRGQGDNQPQHF
TRBV9	TRBJ1-1	CASSVVGGEATEAFF
TRBV11-3	TRBJ2-1	CASSSLPGQSEYNEQFF
TRBV5-6	TRBJ1-5	CASSQVGQPQHF
TRBV12-3/TRBV12-4	TRBJ1-3	CASTPGRASTIYF
TRBV20-1	TRBJ1-5	CSATGFGGMGNQPQHF
TRBV5-6	TRBJ1-6	CASSFELYNSPLHF
TRBV7-9	TRBJ1-2	CASSLVESSYGYTF
TRBV6-2/TRBV6-3	TRBJ2-7	CASSYGTVPSYEQYF
TRBV7-4	TRBJ2-1	CASSLKPSEQFF
TRBV20-1	TRBJ2-2	CSAPLAGVNTGELFF
TRBV3-1	TRBJ1-2	CASSQDLGGIYGYTF
TRBV7-8	TRBJ1-5	CASSPLGQPQHF
TRBV11-2	TRBJ2-7	CASSFTGSYEQYF
TRBV9	TRBJ2-5	CASSVGNLQQETQYF
TRBV7-3	TRBJ1-1	CASSLELVYTEAFF
TRBV7-2	TRBJ1-1	CASSLANRGVTEAFF
TRBV10-3	TRBJ1-1	CAAGTLNTEAFF
TRBV18	TRBJ1-1	CASSPAPTSEGEAFF
TRBV7-8	TRBJ1-3	CASSPQGDRHSGNTIYF
TRBV30	TRBJ1-2	CAWSVRGYGYTF
TRBV6-2/TRBV6-3	TRBJ2-7	CASTDGGEQYF
TRBV29-1	TRBJ2-5	CSVPTSGGLQETQYF
TRBV3-1	TRBJ1-5	CASSPGLLSNQPQHF
TRBV25-1	TRBJ2-1	CASSEAGFNEQFF
TRBV7-9	TRBJ2-6	CASGQSGSGANVLTF